Following are 10 T cell receptor beta chains from one sample sequenced in a study of T cells in tumors after PD-1 blockade. Sequencing was performed with immunoSEQ multiplex PCR; in TCRdb, only in-frame clones are kept and a portion is missing. Altogether fewer than 50,000 clones are present, over 70% being singletons, with the ten largest covering just over 4%. The sequencing here drew on PBMCs, taken before anti-PD-1 treatment. The receptor set was obtained from a human donor with basal cell carcinoma.

V is TRBV19 and J is TRBJ1-2, with D tentatively TRBD1 (5 bases). Trimming left V 2 bases short and J 0 bases short, with 13 bases between. Germline-derived CDR1 and CDR2 are LNHDA and SQIVND (reference sequence). This CDR3 contains 16 residues. The DNA for the CDR3 is TGTGCCAGTAGTATATTTGAGGGGATCCCTAACTATGGCTACACCTTC. Residues: CASSIFEGIPNYGYTF. The full variable domain, with the rest looked up from reference TRBV19 and TRBJ1-2, is DGGITQSPKYLFRKEGQNVTLSCEQNLNHDAMYWYRQDPGQGLRLIYYSQIVNDFQKGDIAEGYSVSREKKESFPLTVTSAQKNPTAFYLCASSIFEGIPNYGYTFGSGTRLTVV.

To note about this clone: A read error may account for a junction end that differs from germline. The J gene is TRBJ2-5, the V gene TRBV6-1; 11 bases agree with TRBD2. CDR1 and CDR2 (germline): MNHNS, SASEGT. This CDR3 is built from 15 residues. The CDR3 DNA sequence: TGTGCCAGCAGTGAACTAGCGGGGGGCGGGGAGATCCAGTACTTC. Translating gives CASSELAGGGEIQYF.

J is TRBJ2-1 and V is TRBV14; 7 nucleotides match TRBD1. The CDR3 extends over 13 amino acids. CDR1 SGHDN and CDR2 FVKESK come from the germline V gene. The trim removed 9 bases at V and 6 bases at J, leaving 8 bases unmatched. The DNA for the CDR3 is TGTGCCAGAATCTCCGGGACAGCCAATGAGCAGTTCTTC. Translated, it gives CARISGTANEQFF. Full variable domain (missing parts from reference TRBV14 and TRBJ2-1): EAGVTQFPSHSVIEKGQTVTLRCDPISGHDNLYWYRRVMGKEIKFLLHFVKESKQDESGMPNNRFLAERTGGTYSTLKVQPAELEDSGVYFCARISGTANEQFFGPGTRLTVL.

This clone has only a few counts. The DNA for the CDR3 is TGTGCCAGCAGTAGCAGGGGGGACTACAATGAGCAGTTCTTC. Protein product: CASSSRGDYNEQFF. The gene calls are TRBV6-6 and TRBJ2-1; D perhaps matches TRBD1 (7 bases). Germline V gives CDR1 MNHNY, CDR2 SVGAGI (reference sequence). The V gene lost 5 bases and the J gene lost 3 bases, with 11 bases spanning the gap. This CDR3 comprises 14 residues.

This clone was seen a few times. The chain carries TRBV7-8 and TRBJ2-1, with D perhaps matching TRBD2 (6 bases). Trimming removed 3 bases at V and 7 bases at J, with 13 bases between. This CDR3 has 14 amino acids. The germline V gene has CDR1 SGHVS and CDR2 FQNEAQ. The CDR3 sequence: CASSFLWGENEQFF. The CDR3 DNA reads as TGTGCCAGCAGCTTCCTATGGGGGGAGAATGAGCAGTTCTTC.

This clone was counted a few times. V is TRBV7-8 and J is TRBJ1-6, with TRBD1 matching over 8 bases. The germline CDR1 and CDR2 sequences are SGHVS and FQNEAQ. J gave up 10 bases and V 1 base, and 6 bases lay outside the gene matches. This CDR3 contains 15 residues. The CDR3 reads CASSLGRQGISPLHF. DNA of the CDR3: TGTGCCAGCAGCTTAGGAAGACAGGGGATATCACCCCTCCACTTT.

The gene calls are TRBV15 and TRBJ2-2; no clear D gene. Trimming removed 0 bases from V and 2 bases from J, with 7 bases in between. The germline V gene encodes CDR1 LNHNV and CDR2 YYDKDF (reference sequence). The CDR3 extends over 15 amino acids. The CDR3 nucleotides read TGTGCCACCAGCAGAGAACGGGTAAACACCGGGGAGCTGTTTTTT. It specifies CATSRERVNTGELFF. Full variable domain (missing parts from reference TRBV15 and TRBJ2-2): DAMVIQNPRYQVTQFGKPVTLSCSQTLNHNVMYWYQQKSSQAPKLLFHYYDKDFNNEADTPDNFQSRRPNTSFCFLDIRSPGLGDTAMYLCATSRERVNTGELFFGEGSRLTVL.

The CDR3 DNA follows: TGTGCCAGCAGTTTATCGCGCCTCAAAGCTAGTAAGCAGTTCTTC. Translated: CASSLSRLKASKQFF. The chain has TRBV27 and TRBJ2-1; D is uncertain. Trimming left V 0 bases short and J 11 bases short, with 17 bases between. The CDR3 is 15 amino acids. Germline CDR1 reads MNHEY; CDR2 reads SMNVEV (reference sequence).

J is TRBJ2-7 and V is TRBV5-1, with 8 bases fitting TRBD1. Germline V gene lookup returns CDR1 SGHRS and CDR2 YFSETQ. The CDR3 sequence is 16 residues long. Trimming cost V 0 bases and J 3 bases; bases outside gene matches: 8. CDR3 loop: CASSLEYSGQGYEQYF. The CDR3 DNA sequence: TGCGCCAGCAGCTTGGAGTATTCCGGACAGGGCTACGAGCAGTACTTC.

The chain uses TRBV7-8 and TRBJ1-4; 7 bases match TRBD1. The V gene's germline CDR1 is SGHVS and CDR2 FQNEAQ. V shed 5 bases, J shed 8 bases, and the junction held 8 bases outside the gene matches. The CDR3 is 14 amino acids. The CDR3 reads CASSDRDRREKLFF. CDR3 DNA: TGTGCCAGCAGCGATCGGGACAGAAGAGAAAAACTGTTTTTT.